This paragraph covers one T cell receptor beta chain sequence. Its matching antigen is unknown. This record belongs to a study of T cell responses to AZD1222 COVID-19 vaccine. Study-level points and caveats: Rises in breadth and depth of Spike-specific TCRs came after two AZD1222 doses. Recipients of AZD1222 seropositive at baseline numbered only 5 to 7.

Assay: immunoSEQ multiplex PCR; the TCRdb copy retains only in-frame clones and omits some. The sample holds 70,000 to 95,000 clones, approximately 88% seen once. From germline, CDR1 is SNHLY and CDR2 FYNNEI. The V end lost 5 bases, the J end lost 8 bases, and 12 bases lay between the germline ends. CDR3 length: 12 amino acids. This TCR was sampled from an adult who received the AZD1222 COVID-19 vaccine. The sequenced sample was peripheral blood, obtained 28 days after the second AZD1222 dose. This rearrangement joins TRBV2 to TRBJ1-1; possible D gene TRBD1, 6 bases. The CDR3 bases are TGTGCCAGCAGTTCACAGGGTTTCGAAGCTTTCTTT. Translated: CASSSQGFEAFF.